The next 21 T cell receptor beta chains were all read from a single sample in a study of blood T cells in healthy people across ages. Together with a sample-barcoded 5' primer, a J-beta primer mix was included in a second PCR lasting about 6 to 11 cycles. TCRdb redid the calling of the 5' RACE reads with MiXCR, one entry per CDR3 protein. The sample contains just over 800,000 distinct CDR3 sequences, around two thirds of which appear only once. Sequenced: blood. The source of these receptors is a man younger than 45 in good health.

About this clonotype itself: Since a much larger clone is just one base distant, this may be a read error. The chain employs TRBV12-3 or TRBV12-4 and TRBJ2-3, with 7 bases aligning to TRBD2. CDR3 length equals 13 residues. CDR3 DNA sequence: TGTGCCAGCGGTTTAAGCGGGGCAGATACGCAGTATTTT. This codes for CASGLSGADTQYF.

This clonotype was observed a handful of times. The rearrangement links TRBV6-2 or TRBV6-3 to TRBJ2-1; unclear D gene. The germline V gene encodes CDR1 MNHEY and CDR2 SVGEGT. V was shortened by 7 bases and J by 2 bases, with 18 bases between the two germline ends. The CDR3 sequence is 16 residues long. DNA for the CDR3: TGTGCCAGCACCCTACTACCTCCCTCTCCCTACAATGAGCAGTTCTTC. Protein: CASTLLPPSPYNEQFF.

The genes are TRBV7-8 and TRBJ2-5; possible D gene TRBD2, 5 bases. Per germline, CDR1 SGHVS and CDR2 FQNEAQ. V lost 4 bases and J lost 2, with 14 bases in between. CDR3 size: 15 residues. CDR3 DNA sequence: TGTGCCAGCAGCTCCCGACCAGCGGTTCAAGAGACCCAGTACTTC. This encodes CASSSRPAVQETQYF.

Turning to this clonotype: This may be a read error: a much more frequent sequence differs by one nucleotide. The rearrangement uses TRBV27 and TRBJ1-2; 8 bases are a match to TRBD1. The CDR3 consists of 15 residues. Per germline, CDR1 MNHEY and CDR2 SMNVEV (reference sequence). V trimming: 5 bases; J trimming: 4 bases; junction bases outside the gene matches: 9. The CDR3 DNA reads TGTGCCAGCAGTAAAGCAGGGGGCCCCGGCTATGGCTACACCTTC. Translation gives CASSKAGGPGYGYTF.

The V gene is TRBV12-3 or TRBV12-4, the J gene TRBJ1-6, with 8 bases that match TRBD1. The CDR3 consists of 13 residues. V shed 5 bases, J shed 9 bases, and the junction held 3 bases outside the gene matches. Written as DNA, the CDR3 is TGTGCCAGCAGTCGACAGGGGCCTTCACCCCTCCACTTT. The encoded protein is CASSRQGPSPLHF.

This clonotype was seen a handful of times. The V gene is TRBV6-5, the J gene TRBJ2-7, with 11 bases aligning to TRBD2. Trimming removed 0 bases from V and 5 bases from J; junction bases left unmatched: 12. Germline assignment: CDR1 MNHEY and CDR2 SVGAGI. There are 18 residues in the CDR3. This CDR3 reads CASSYSLDTSGGGHEQYF. CDR3 in DNA: TGTGCCAGCAGTTACTCCCTGGACACTAGCGGGGGTGGCCACGAGCAGTACTTC.

This clonotype has a handful of counts. The gene calls are TRBV20-1 and TRBJ2-7; D not certain. V shed 5 bases and J shed 3 bases, with 14 bases lying between them. Germline-derived CDR1 and CDR2 are DFQATT and SNEGSKA (reference sequence). The CDR3 spans 13 residues. CDR3 sequence: CSASPQGRYEQYF. The DNA for the CDR3 is TGCAGTGCTTCCCCCCAAGGACGCTACGAGCAGTACTTC.

The rearrangement uses TRBV7-3 and TRBJ2-3; perhaps TRBD2 as D (5 bases). The CDR3 runs 14 residues. Germline V gives CDR1 SGHTA, CDR2 FQGTGA. Between the trimmed V and J ends, which lost 3 bases and 4 bases, there was a span of 11 bases. CDR3 loop: CASSFGERADTQYF. CDR3 nucleotide sequence: TGTGCCAGCAGCTTCGGGGAGAGGGCAGATACGCAGTATTTT.

This chain connects TRBV7-2 to TRBJ1-4, with TRBD1 matching 10 bases. The ends lost 5 bases at V and 7 bases at J; junction bases unmatched: 7. In germline, CDR1 is SGHTA, CDR2 FQGNSA. CDR3 length: 15 amino acids. CDR3 sequence (DNA): TGTGCCAGCAGCCCAGGACAGGGGGAAGCTGAAAAACTGTTTTTT. It yields the protein CASSPGQGEAEKLFF.

The rearrangement links TRBV21-1 to TRBJ2-4. TRBV21-1 is labeled a pseudogene. The CDR3 totals 14 residues. This CDR3 reads CASSKEQGRDIQYF. For the CDR3, the DNA is TGTGCCAGCAGCAAAGAGCAGGGTAGGGACATTCAGTACTTC.

This chain connects TRBV4-3 to TRBJ1-5; D is perhaps TRBD1 (5 bases). The CDR3 has 16 amino acids. V shed 0 bases and J shed 0 bases, with 9 bases lying between them. Germline values: CDR1 LGHNA, CDR2 YSLEER. The CDR3 DNA is TGCGCCAGCAGCCAAGAGGGGCACCCTAGCAATCAGCCCCAGCATTTT. This sequence encodes CASSQEGHPSNQPQHF.

The CDR3 sequence: CSASGDAPYEQYF. CDR3 in DNA: TGCAGTGCTAGCGGGGACGCCCCCTACGAGCAGTACTTC. The chain has TRBV20-1 and TRBJ2-7; D is possibly TRBD1 or TRBD2 (5 bases each). This CDR3 is built from 13 residues. V shed 3 bases and J shed 2 bases, with 11 bases lying between them. The V gene's germline CDR1 is DFQATT and CDR2 SNEGSKA (reference sequence).

A note on this clonotype: Compared with germline, one end of the junction differs, possibly owing to a read error. This sequence joins TRBV24-1 and TRBJ1-5, with a possible D match to TRBD1 (6 bases). Germline loops: CDR1 KGHDR, CDR2 SFDVKD. The CDR3 runs to 14 residues. For the CDR3, the DNA is TGTGCCACCTCACAGGGTGGGAGCAATCAGCCCCGGCATTTT. Encoded protein: CATSQGGSNQPRHF.

The chain is built from TRBV6-2 or TRBV6-3 and TRBJ2-7; TRBD2 aligns across 11 bases. Germline V gives CDR1 MNHEY, CDR2 SVGEGT. V lost 0 bases to trimming and J lost 0 bases; unmatched junction nucleotides: 7. There are 18 residues in the CDR3. The CDR3 DNA is TGTGCCAGCAGTTACTCGGATAGCGGGGGGGAACACTCCTACGAGCAGTACTTC. As protein: CASSYSDSGGEHSYEQYF.

V usage is TRBV9 and J usage is TRBJ1-4, with D perhaps matching TRBD1 (6 bases). Germline V lookup: CDR1 SGDLS, CDR2 YYNGEE. V was shortened by 0 bases and J by 5 bases, with 11 bases between the two germline ends. The CDR3 is made up of 15 amino acids. The CDR3 loop is CASSVGTAANEKLFF. CDR3 bases: TGTGCCAGCAGCGTAGGGACAGCCGCGAATGAAAAACTGTTTTTT.

This chain links TRBV27 with TRBJ2-1, with 7 nucleotides matching TRBD1. The CDR3 runs 14 residues. J gave up 6 bases and V 3 bases, and 5 bases lay outside the gene matches. Germline assignment: CDR1 MNHEY and CDR2 SMNVEV (reference sequence). CDR3 in DNA: TGTGCCAGCAGTTTGGCCCAGGGGGTCAATGAGCAGTTCTTC. Protein product: CASSLAQGVNEQFF.

V usage is TRBV15 and J usage is TRBJ1-2; 10 nucleotides line up with TRBD1. After removal of 1 base from V and 6 bases from J, the junction contained 2 bases not matched to a gene. CDR3 length: 14 amino acids. Germline V gene sequence: CDR1 LNHNV, CDR2 YYDKDF (reference sequence). CDR3 sequence (DNA): TGTGCCACCAGCAGAGGACAGGGGGCCGATGGCTACACCTTC. Protein: CATSRGQGADGYTF. Supplemented by reference TRBV15 and TRBJ1-2, the full variable domain reads DAMVIQNPRYQVTQFGKPVTLSCSQTLNHNVMYWYQQKSSQAPKLLFHYYDKDFNNEADTPDNFQSRRPNTSFCFLDIRSPGLGDTAMYLCATSRGQGADGYTFGSGTRLTVV.

Details on this clonotype: An end of the junction differs from the germline gene, which may be a read error. V usage is TRBV24-1 and J usage is TRBJ1-6; D is unresolved. The germline V gene encodes CDR1 KGHDR and CDR2 SFDVKD. This CDR3 region has 13 residues. CDR3 in amino acids: CATGEGWNSPPHF. CDR3 in DNA: TGTGCCACCGGTGAAGGGTGGAATTCACCCCCCCACTTT.

This clonotype was seen ten or more times. V is TRBV20-1 and J is TRBJ2-1; D is perhaps TRBD1 (5 bases). V lost 5 bases, J lost 8 bases, and 19 bases lay in between. CDR3 length: 14 residues. CDR1 DFQATT and CDR2 SNEGSKA come from the germline V gene (reference sequence). The CDR3 region is CSAGLGAYIDEQFF. In nucleotides, the CDR3 is TGCAGTGCTGGTCTAGGGGCTTACATCGATGAGCAGTTCTTC.

The chain links TRBV9 to TRBJ2-3, with 11 bases aligning to TRBD1. The CDR3 contains 15 residues. CDR1 SGDLS and CDR2 YYNGEE come from the germline V gene. V lost 3 bases to trimming and J lost 8 bases; unmatched junction nucleotides: 8. The DNA of the CDR3 is TGTGCCAGCAGCGGGCGCGGACAGGGGGCACGTACGCAGTATTTT. Protein product: CASSGRGQGARTQYF.

This clonotype was seen more than once but under ten times. The chain is built from TRBV14 and TRBJ1-6; possibly TRBD1 for D (6 bases). Trimming pared 3 bases from V and 4 bases from J, leaving 10 bases between. CDR3 length: 15 amino acids. Germline V gene data show CDR1 as SGHDN and CDR2 as FVKESK. CDR3 in DNA: TGTGCCAGCAGCCAGGACAGAAAGTATAATTCACCCCTCCACTTT. Protein product: CASSQDRKYNSPLHF.